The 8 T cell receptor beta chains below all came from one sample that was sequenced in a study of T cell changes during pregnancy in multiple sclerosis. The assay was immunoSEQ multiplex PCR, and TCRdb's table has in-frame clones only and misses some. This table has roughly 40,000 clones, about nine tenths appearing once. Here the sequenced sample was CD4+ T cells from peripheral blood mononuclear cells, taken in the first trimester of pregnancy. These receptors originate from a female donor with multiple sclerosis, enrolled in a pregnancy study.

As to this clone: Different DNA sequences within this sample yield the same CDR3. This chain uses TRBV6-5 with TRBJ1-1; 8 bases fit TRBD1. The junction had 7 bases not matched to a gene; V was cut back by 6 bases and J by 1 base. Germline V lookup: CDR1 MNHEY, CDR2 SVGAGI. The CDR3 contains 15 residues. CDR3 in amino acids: CASSDLGQGNTEAFF. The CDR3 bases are TGTGCCAGCAGCGATCTCGGACAGGGGAACACTGAAGCTTTCTTT.

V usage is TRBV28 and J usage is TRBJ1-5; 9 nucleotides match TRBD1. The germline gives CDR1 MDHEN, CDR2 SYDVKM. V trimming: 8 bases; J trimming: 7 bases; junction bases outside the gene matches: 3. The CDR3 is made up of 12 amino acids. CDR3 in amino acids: CASLQGAQPQHF. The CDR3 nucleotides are TGTGCCAGCCTACAGGGGGCCCAGCCCCAGCATTTT. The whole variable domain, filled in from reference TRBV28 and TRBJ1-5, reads DVKVTQSSRYLVKRTGEKVFLECVQDMDHENMFWYRQDPGLGLRLIYFSYDVKMKEKGDIPEGYSVSREKKERFSLILESASTNQTSMYLCASLQGAQPQHFGDGTRLSIL.

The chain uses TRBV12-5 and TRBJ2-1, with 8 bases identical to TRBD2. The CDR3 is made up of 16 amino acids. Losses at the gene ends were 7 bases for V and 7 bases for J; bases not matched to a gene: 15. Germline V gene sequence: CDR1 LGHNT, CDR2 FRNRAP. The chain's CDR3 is CASALSGGLRTNEQFF. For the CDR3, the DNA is TGTGCTAGTGCCCTCTCGGGAGGGCTAAGAACAAATGAGCAGTTCTTC.

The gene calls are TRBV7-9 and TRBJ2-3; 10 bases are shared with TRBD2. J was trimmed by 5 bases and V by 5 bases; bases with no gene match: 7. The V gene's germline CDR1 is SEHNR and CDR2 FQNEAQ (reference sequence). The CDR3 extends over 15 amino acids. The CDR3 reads CASSPSGSQLDTQYF. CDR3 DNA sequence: TGTGCCAGCAGCCCTAGCGGGAGTCAGTTAGATACGCAGTATTTT.

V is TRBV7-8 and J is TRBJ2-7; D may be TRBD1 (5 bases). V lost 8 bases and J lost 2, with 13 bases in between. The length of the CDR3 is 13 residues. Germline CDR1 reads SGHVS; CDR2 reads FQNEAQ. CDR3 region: CASAMGRPYEQYF. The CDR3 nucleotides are TGTGCCAGCGCTATGGGGCGTCCCTACGAGCAGTACTTC.

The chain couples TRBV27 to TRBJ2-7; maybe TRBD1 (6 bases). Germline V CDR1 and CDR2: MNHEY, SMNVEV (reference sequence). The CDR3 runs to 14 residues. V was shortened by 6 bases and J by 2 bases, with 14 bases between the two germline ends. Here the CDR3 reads CASSPSQGPYEQYF. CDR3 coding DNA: TGTGCCAGCAGCCCATCCCAGGGGCCCTACGAGCAGTACTTC.

The CDR3 is CASTQGGEAFF. As DNA, the CDR3 is TGTGCCAGCACCCAAGGGGGTGAAGCTTTCTTT. V is TRBV28 and J is TRBJ1-1; the D gene is possibly TRBD1 (6 bases). Germline CDR1 reads MDHEN; CDR2 reads SYDVKM. V was cut by 7 bases and J by 7 bases, with 10 bases left in between. The CDR3 loop spans 11 amino acids.

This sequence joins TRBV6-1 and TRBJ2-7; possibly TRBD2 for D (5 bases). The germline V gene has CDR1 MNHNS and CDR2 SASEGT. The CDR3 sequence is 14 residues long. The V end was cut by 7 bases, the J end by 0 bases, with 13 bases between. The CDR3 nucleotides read TGTGCCAGCATGAAAAGAGGGCTCTCCTACGAGCAGTACTTC. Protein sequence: CASMKRGLSYEQYF.